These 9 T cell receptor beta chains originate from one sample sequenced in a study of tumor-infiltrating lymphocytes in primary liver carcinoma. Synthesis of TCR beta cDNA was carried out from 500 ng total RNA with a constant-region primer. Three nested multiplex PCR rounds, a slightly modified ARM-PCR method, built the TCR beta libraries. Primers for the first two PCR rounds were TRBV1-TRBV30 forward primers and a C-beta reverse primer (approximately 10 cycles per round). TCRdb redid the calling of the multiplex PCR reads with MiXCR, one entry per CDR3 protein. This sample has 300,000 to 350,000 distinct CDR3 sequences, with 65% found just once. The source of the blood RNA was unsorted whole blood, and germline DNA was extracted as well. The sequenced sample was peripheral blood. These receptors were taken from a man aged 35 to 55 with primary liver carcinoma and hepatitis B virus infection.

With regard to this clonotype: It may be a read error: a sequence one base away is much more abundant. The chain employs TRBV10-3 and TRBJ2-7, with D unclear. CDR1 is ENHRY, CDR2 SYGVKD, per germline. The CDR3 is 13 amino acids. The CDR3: CVIRLPNFYEQYF. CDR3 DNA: TGTGTCATACGTCTCCCCAATTTCTACGAGCAGTACTTC.

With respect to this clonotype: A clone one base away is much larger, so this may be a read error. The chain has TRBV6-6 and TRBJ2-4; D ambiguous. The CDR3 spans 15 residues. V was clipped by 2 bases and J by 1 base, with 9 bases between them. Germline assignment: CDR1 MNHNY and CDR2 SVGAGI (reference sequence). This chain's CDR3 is CASSYQSEAKNIQYF. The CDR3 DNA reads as TGTGCCAGCAGTTACCAGAGCGAGGCCAAAAACATTCAGTACTTC.

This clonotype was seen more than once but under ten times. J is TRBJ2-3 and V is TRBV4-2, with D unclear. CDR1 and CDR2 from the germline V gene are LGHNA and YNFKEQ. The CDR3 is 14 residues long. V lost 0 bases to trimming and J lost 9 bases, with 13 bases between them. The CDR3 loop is CASSQDAGPRTQYF. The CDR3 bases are TGTGCCAGCAGCCAAGATGCCGGACCTCGGACGCAGTATTTT.

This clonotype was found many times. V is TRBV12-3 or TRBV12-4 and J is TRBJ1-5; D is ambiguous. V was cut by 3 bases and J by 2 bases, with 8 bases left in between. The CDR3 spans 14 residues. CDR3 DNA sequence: TGTGCCAGCAGTTTCTGGGGAGGCAATCAGCCCCAGCATTTT. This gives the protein CASSFWGGNQPQHF.

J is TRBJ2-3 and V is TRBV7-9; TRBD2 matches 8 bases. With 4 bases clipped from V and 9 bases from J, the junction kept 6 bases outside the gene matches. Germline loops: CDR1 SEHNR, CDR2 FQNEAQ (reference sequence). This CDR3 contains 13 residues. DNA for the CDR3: TGTGCCAGCAGCTCTTCGGGAGGGCCGACGCAGTATTTT. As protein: CASSSSGGPTQYF.

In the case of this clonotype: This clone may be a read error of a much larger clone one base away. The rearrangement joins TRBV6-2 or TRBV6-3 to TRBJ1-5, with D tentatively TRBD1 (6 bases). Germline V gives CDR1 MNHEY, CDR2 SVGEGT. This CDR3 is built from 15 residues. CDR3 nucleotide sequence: TGTGCCAGCAACCCCCTGGGGGGGGCGAGTCAGCCCCGGCATTTT. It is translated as CASNPLGGASQPRHF.

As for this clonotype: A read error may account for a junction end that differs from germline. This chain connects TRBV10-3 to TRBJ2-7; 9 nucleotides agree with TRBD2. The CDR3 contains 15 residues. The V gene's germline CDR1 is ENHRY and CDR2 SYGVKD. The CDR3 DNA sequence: TGTGCCGTCAGGGTTAGCGGGAGAATTTCCTACGAGCAGTACTTC. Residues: CAVRVSGRISYEQYF.

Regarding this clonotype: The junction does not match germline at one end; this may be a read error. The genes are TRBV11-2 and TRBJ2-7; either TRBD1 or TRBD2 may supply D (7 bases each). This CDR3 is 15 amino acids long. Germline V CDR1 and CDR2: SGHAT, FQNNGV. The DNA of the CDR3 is TGTGCCAGCAGCTCAGGGGGGGGCGGGGGCTACGGGCAGTACTTC. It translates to CASSSGGGGGYGQYF.

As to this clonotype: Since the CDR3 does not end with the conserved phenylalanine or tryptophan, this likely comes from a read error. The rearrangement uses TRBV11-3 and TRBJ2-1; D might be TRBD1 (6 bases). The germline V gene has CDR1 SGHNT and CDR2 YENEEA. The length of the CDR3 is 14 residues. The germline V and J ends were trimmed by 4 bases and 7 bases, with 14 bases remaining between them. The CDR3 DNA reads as TGTGCCAGCAGCTCCACGGGGCAGGGGAATGAGCAGTTCGTG. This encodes CASSSTGQGNEQFV.